This paragraph covers one T cell receptor beta chain sequence. Multiplex touch-down PCR amplified TRB using TRB-A and TRB-B pools in one tube. After re-calling the multiplex PCR reads, TCRdb lists one entry per CDR3 protein, DNA absent. Across over 4,000 distinct CDR3 sequences, the top ten clones capture approximately 19% of the sample. These data come from a study of T cell clusters in autoimmune cytopenias. The CDR3 loop spans 14 amino acids. Some 34,000 genome equivalents of blood DNA were amplified for TRB. What was sequenced was peripheral blood. The TCR sequence derives from a human donor with an autoimmune cytopenia or autoimmune hepatitis (not recorded which). V usage is TRBV12-3 or TRBV12-4 and J usage is TRBJ2-7; with no DNA, the TCRdb D assignment of TRBD2 cannot be verified. The CDR3 spells CASSSSGSGYEQYF.